What follows are 22 T cell receptor beta chains derived from one specimen sequenced in a study of T cells in Graves' hyperthyroidism and ophthalmopathy. There were TCR beta CDR3 regions amplified from RNA transcripts. When the TCR CDR3 underwent first-round RT-PCR, the HTBI primer set was used. One entry per CDR3 protein results from TCRdb running MiXCR on the multiplex PCR reads. The sample lists about 350,000 distinct CDR3 sequences; over 12% were seen once. Specimen: blood. The receptors were gathered from a woman aged 55-70 years with Graves' ophthalmopathy.

With respect to this clonotype: A read error may produce the germline difference seen at one junction end. V gene TRBV20-1 combines with J gene TRBJ2-3, with 8 bases matching TRBD2. Germline-derived CDR1 and CDR2 are DFQATT and SNEGSKA (reference sequence). CDR3 size: 18 residues. CDR3 sequence: CSAKPLGGGGRSTDTLYF. The CDR3, as DNA: TGCAGTGCCAAGCCCCTCGGGGGCGGGGGGAGGAGCACAGATACGCTGTATTTT.

This CDR3 reads CASTPRGPLGYTF. The CDR3 DNA follows: TGTGCCAGTACCCCTCGGGGGCCGCTCGGCTACACCTTC. The rearrangement uses TRBV19 and TRBJ1-2; tentative D call: TRBD1 (6 bases). Trimming stripped 7 bases from V and 8 bases from J, with 17 bases between. The CDR3 totals 13 residues. CDR1 is LNHDA and CDR2 is SQIVND in the germline V gene (reference sequence).

On this clonotype: Likely a read error: the CDR3 ends without its conserved phenylalanine or tryptophan. V is TRBV5-1 and J is TRBJ2-7, with unresolved D. This CDR3 has 15 residues. V lost 3 bases, J lost 1 base, and 14 bases lay in between. Germline V gene lookup returns CDR1 SGHRS and CDR2 YFSETQ. In DNA form, the CDR3 reads TGCGCCAGCAGCTCCAACAGTGGCAGGTCCTACGAGCAGTACTCC. This codes for CASSSNSGRSYEQYS.

There are many counts of this clonotype. In DNA, the CDR3 is TGTGCCATCAGCCAACTATCCTACGAGCAGTACTTC. Translating gives CAISQLSYEQYF. V is TRBV10-3 and J is TRBJ2-7; D not certain. Germline CDR1 and CDR2: ENHRY and SYGVKD. The CDR3 loop spans 12 amino acids. The V and J ends lost 6 bases and 1 base respectively, with 7 bases between them.

The J gene is TRBJ2-1, the V gene TRBV19, with 11 bases fitting TRBD1. Germline V gene sequence: CDR1 LNHDA, CDR2 SQIVND (reference sequence). The CDR3 is 15 residues long. V trimming: 1 base; J trimming: 6 bases; junction bases outside the gene matches: 2. The CDR3 region has the DNA TGTGCCAGTAGTATAGGGGACAGGGGGTCCAATGAGCAGTTCTTC. The encoded protein is CASSIGDRGSNEQFF.

This clonotype came up many times. This chain connects TRBV28 to TRBJ2-7, with unresolved D. CDR1 is MDHEN and CDR2 is SYDVKM in the germline V gene. This CDR3 contains 14 residues. DNA of the CDR3: TGTGCGGCCAGCTTGCAGGCACGCAACTACGAGCAGTACTTC. Translated, it gives CAASLQARNYEQYF.

This clonotype was counted many times. The J gene is TRBJ1-1, the V gene TRBV20-1; D is possibly TRBD1 (5 bases). V lost 0 bases to trimming and J lost 8 bases, with 13 bases between them. The CDR3 has 13 amino acids. Looked up from germline, CDR1 is DFQATT and CDR2 is SNEGSKA (reference sequence). CDR3 in amino acids: CSARESGGGEAFF. In DNA form, the CDR3 reads TGCAGTGCTAGAGAGAGTGGCGGGGGGGAAGCTTTCTTT.

In its sample, this clonotype was seen a few times. This sequence joins TRBV28 and TRBJ1-6; D remains unclear. This CDR3 spans 15 amino acids. V was pared by 6 bases and J by 0 bases, with 9 bases between. Germline CDR1 MDHEN, CDR2 SYDVKM. CDR3 sequence: CASRLAGSYNSPLHF. In nucleotides, the CDR3 is TGTGCCAGCAGACTAGCGGGCTCCTATAATTCACCCCTCCACTTT.

This clonotype was seen ten or more times. The chain joins TRBV28 to TRBJ2-4; 7 bases fit TRBD1. The V segment lost 6 bases and the J segment 4 bases; nucleotides outside the gene matches: 9. From germline, CDR1 is MDHEN and CDR2 SYDVKM. CDR3 length: 15 residues. CDR3 amino acids: CASRSGTAPKNIQYF. The CDR3 nucleotides are TGTGCCAGCAGGAGTGGGACAGCACCAAAAAACATTCAGTACTTC.

At least ten counts were recorded for this clonotype. CDR3 nucleotide sequence: TGTGCCAGCAGTGCCCCGGGACTAGCGGGAGGCCCCTACAATGAGCAGTTCTTC. Protein: CASSAPGLAGGPYNEQFF. The genes are TRBV2 and TRBJ2-1, with 15 bases identical to TRBD2. The V gene end was trimmed by 4 bases and the J gene end by 2 bases; junction bases not matched to a gene: 6. The CDR3 is 18 residues long. Germline V gene sequence: CDR1 SNHLY, CDR2 FYNNEI.

The gene calls are TRBV20-1 and TRBJ2-1; TRBD2 agrees at 10 bases. Germline trimming cut 1 base from V and 4 bases from J; bases unmatched to any gene: 7. Germline V CDR1 and CDR2: DFQATT, SNEGSKA (reference sequence). CDR3 length equals 16 residues. CDR3: CSARVLAGVSYNEQFF. CDR3 bases: TGCAGTGCTAGAGTCCTAGCGGGAGTGTCTTACAATGAGCAGTTCTTC.

J is TRBJ2-1 and V is TRBV19, with 14 bases lining up with TRBD2. Germline CDR1 and CDR2: LNHDA and SQIVND (reference sequence). The CDR3 has 18 amino acids. The V segment lost 3 bases and the J segment 3 bases; nucleotides outside the gene matches: 7. The CDR3 here is CASSIAWTSGRFYNEQFF. The CDR3 DNA sequence: TGTGCCAGTAGTATCGCTTGGACTAGCGGGAGGTTCTACAATGAGCAGTTCTTC.

This clonotype was seen at least ten times. CDR3 in DNA: TGTGCCAGCAGCGCCCGACAGGGGGCTGACGGAGCCCAGCATTTT. Its translation: CASSARQGADGAQHF. This chain uses TRBV5-5 with TRBJ1-5, with 10 bases lining up with TRBD1. This CDR3 has 15 residues. Germline CDR1 is SGHKS and CDR2 is YYEKEE (reference sequence). The ends lost 4 bases at V and 11 bases at J; junction bases unmatched: 12. Full variable domain (outside the CDR3, taken from reference TRBV5-5 and TRBJ1-5): DAGVTQSPTHLIKTRGQQVTLRCSPISGHKSVSWYQQVLGQGPQFIFQYYEKEERGRGNFPDRFSARQFPNYSSELNVNALLLGDSALYLCASSARQGADGAQHFGDGTRLSIL.

Comments on this clonotype: One junction end does not reproduce the germline sequence, and a read error may be involved. V gene TRBV5-1 combines with J gene TRBJ2-7, with a possible D match to TRBD2 (6 bases). The CDR3 sequence is 14 residues long. CDR1 and CDR2 from the germline V gene are SGHRS and YFSETQ. CDR3 nucleotides: TGCGCCAGCAGCTTGGGTAGTGGGAGGCACGAGCAGCACTTC. Translating gives CASSLGSGRHEQHF.

This clonotype was counted many times. V gene TRBV27 combines with J gene TRBJ1-2; 9 nucleotides align to TRBD1. This CDR3 is built from 18 residues. Germline V gene lookup returns CDR1 MNHEY and CDR2 SMNVEV (reference sequence). The ends lost 1 base at V and 5 bases at J; junction bases unmatched: 14. The CDR3 region is CASSLWSGQGPTPYGYTF. In DNA form, the CDR3 reads TGTGCCAGCAGTTTATGGTCCGGACAGGGGCCAACGCCTTATGGCTACACCTTC.

V is TRBV6-2 or TRBV6-3 and J is TRBJ2-3, with D unclear. This CDR3 has 14 residues. Germline assignment: CDR1 MNHEY and CDR2 SVGEGT. Trimming removed 6 bases from V and 0 bases from J, with 10 bases in between. CDR3 coding DNA: TGTGCCAGCAGGCGGATGTCTAGCACAGATACGCAGTATTTT. Residues: CASRRMSSTDTQYF.

Worth noting for this clonotype: Germline and junction disagree at one end, which may indicate a read error. This chain connects TRBV30 to TRBJ1-6, with a weak D call TRBD1 (6 bases). CDR3 length equals 14 residues. Germline CDR1 reads GTSNPN; CDR2 reads SVGIG (reference sequence). The CDR3 loop reads CAWSVRTANSLLHF. In DNA, the CDR3 is TGTGCCTGGAGTGTACGGACAGCTAATTCACTCCTCCACTTT. Using reference TRBV30 and TRBJ1-6 for the parts outside the CDR3, the full variable domain is SQTIHQWPATLVQPVGSPLSLECTVEGTSNPNLYWYRQAAGRGLQLLFYSVGIGQISSEVPQNLSASRPQDRQFILSSKKLLLSDSGFYLCAWSVRTANSLLHFGNGTRLTVT.

This rearrangement joins TRBV6-2 or TRBV6-3 to TRBJ2-5, with a weak D call TRBD2 (6 bases). CDR3 size: 14 residues. The germline gives CDR1 MNHEY, CDR2 SVGEGT. V lost 7 bases and J lost 5, with 17 bases in between. CDR3 protein: CASKPAGRGETQYF. The CDR3 DNA sequence: TGTGCCAGCAAACCAGCGGGCCGGGGGGAGACCCAGTACTTC.

The table lists this clonotype with many counts. The V call is TRBV5-1, the J call TRBJ1-5, with unresolved D. The ends were cut back, 2 bases at V and 4 bases at J, with 10 bases in the middle. Germline V gene sequence: CDR1 SGHRS, CDR2 YFSETQ. The CDR3 has 14 amino acids. The CDR3 DNA reads TGCGCCAGCAGCTTAGCCGGCGAGAATCAGCCCCAGCATTTT. This translates into CASSLAGENQPQHF.

The chain has TRBV12-3 or TRBV12-4 and TRBJ2-4; D is unclear. CDR3 length equals 15 residues. V shed 5 bases and J shed 0 bases, with 11 bases lying between them. CDR3 amino acids: CASSDGLLAKNIQYF. The CDR3 DNA reads TGTGCCAGCAGTGATGGGCTCCTAGCCAAAAACATTCAGTACTTC.

The chain couples TRBV10-2 to TRBJ2-1, with 8 bases lining up with TRBD1. This CDR3 spans 13 amino acids. V lost 4 bases, J lost 6 bases, and 2 bases stayed unmatched. Germline V gives CDR1 WSHSY, CDR2 SAAADI. This chain's CDR3 is CASSAQGGNEQFF. Here the CDR3 DNA reads TGCGCCAGCAGTGCACAGGGGGGCAATGAGCAGTTCTTC.

The rearrangement uses TRBV30 and TRBJ1-2; tentatively, D is TRBD1 (5 bases). The CDR3 spans 11 residues. Per germline, CDR1 GTSNPN and CDR2 SVGIG (reference sequence). V lost 4 bases and J lost 6, with 9 bases in between. The CDR3 nucleotides are TGTGCCTGGACAGGGAGAGATGGCTACACCTTC. Translated: CAWTGRDGYTF.